Shown below are 21 T cell receptor beta chains from a single sample sequenced in a study of cytomegalovirus exposure and HLA in healthy donors. With 60 Vbeta and 13 Jbeta primers, the PCR was carried out. Data came from immunoSEQ multiplex PCR; TCRdb stores just in-frame clones and leaves some out. The table lists some 190,000 clones, 77% of them singletons. The sequenced sample consisted of PBMCs. Receptors were obtained from a man between 18 and 29 years old in good health and CMV-seronegative.

In this sample, this clone turned up a few times. V usage is TRBV7-6 and J usage is TRBJ1-1, with 7 bases fitting TRBD1. Germline V CDR1 and CDR2: SGHVS, FNYEAQ. This CDR3 has 14 amino acids. V lost 1 base and J lost 1; bases outside the gene matches: 0. The CDR3 bases are TGTGCCAGCAGCTTAGGACAGGGGAACACTGAAGCTTTCTTT. Translated, it gives CASSLGQGNTEAFF.

The V gene is TRBV5-5, the J gene TRBJ2-6; 8 bases fit TRBD1. Trimming at V came to 1 base and at J to 0 bases, leaving 6 bases not matched to a gene. The CDR3 loop spans 18 amino acids. Germline V gene data show CDR1 as SGHKS and CDR2 as YYEKEE (reference sequence). This chain's CDR3 is CASSLHGTGPSGANVLTF. CDR3 DNA: TGTGCCAGCAGCTTGCACGGGACAGGTCCCTCTGGGGCCAACGTCCTGACTTTC.

The CDR3 loop reads CASSRGTGTEAFF. The CDR3 nucleotides read TGTGCCAGTAGCCGCGGCACAGGCACTGAAGCTTTCTTT. The chain is built from TRBV19 and TRBJ1-1; D possibly corresponds to TRBD1 (5 bases). CDR3 size: 13 residues. Per germline, CDR1 LNHDA and CDR2 SQIVND (reference sequence). The V and J ends lost 6 bases and 4 bases respectively, with 12 bases between them.

This clone was observed a handful of times. V gene TRBV7-8 combines with J gene TRBJ2-5; 13 bases are shared with TRBD2. Germline assignment: CDR1 SGHVS and CDR2 FQNEAQ. The V segment lost 5 bases and the J segment 4 bases; nucleotides outside the gene matches: 13. CDR3 size: 18 residues. The CDR3 nucleotides read TGTGCCAGCAGCCCCCGGGGTGGGGGACTAGCGGGACGAGAGACCCAGTACTTC. Its protein is CASSPRGGGLAGRETQYF. Supplemented by reference TRBV7-8 and TRBJ2-5, the full variable domain reads GAGVSQSPRYKVAKRGQDVALRCDPISGHVSLFWYQQALGQGPEFLTYFQNEAQLDKSGLPSDRFFAERPEGSVSTLKIQRTQQEDSAVYLCASSPRGGGLAGRETQYFGPGTRLLVL.

The J gene is TRBJ1-1, the V gene TRBV15; the D is unclear. The V and J ends lost 6 bases and 0 bases respectively, with 14 bases between them. Germline V gene lookup returns CDR1 LNHNV and CDR2 YYDKDF (reference sequence). The CDR3 loop spans 15 amino acids. The CDR3 DNA reads as TGTGCCACCAGTTCCCTCTTGACACTGAACACTGAAGCTTTCTTT. Its protein is CATSSLLTLNTEAFF.

This chain joins TRBV30 and TRBJ1-6; D not certain. Trimming took off 5 bases at V and 5 bases at J, with 13 bases between the two ends. Per the germline V gene, CDR1 is GTSNPN and CDR2 is SVGIG (reference sequence). CDR3 length: 14 residues. The CDR3 nucleotides read TGTGCCTGGCGGTCTGCGGCGAATAATTCACCCCTCCACTTT. Protein: CAWRSAANNSPLHF.

The J gene is TRBJ2-7, the V gene TRBV30; maybe TRBD2 (5 bases). The CDR3 spans 13 residues. Trimming removed 2 bases at V and 3 bases at J, with 11 bases between. Germline V gives CDR1 GTSNPN, CDR2 SVGIG (reference sequence). The CDR3 is CAWSRSGDYEQYF. The DNA of the CDR3 is TGTGCCTGGAGTAGGAGCGGAGACTACGAGCAGTACTTC.

The chain carries TRBV30 and TRBJ2-1; TRBD2 matches 16 bases. Looked up from germline, CDR1 is GTSNPN and CDR2 is SVGIG (reference sequence). The V segment lost 3 bases and the J segment 4 bases; nucleotides outside the gene matches: 6. The CDR3 loop spans 17 amino acids. Here the CDR3 reads CAWRGTSGGVIYNEQFF. The CDR3 nucleotides are TGTGCCTGGAGGGGGACTAGCGGGGGGGTTATTTACAATGAGCAGTTCTTC.

The chain has TRBV11-2 and TRBJ2-5, with 7 nucleotides matching TRBD2. J gave up 1 base and V 0 bases, and 5 bases lay outside the gene matches. The CDR3 spans 16 residues. Germline V lookup: CDR1 SGHAT, CDR2 FQNNGV. CDR3 amino acids: CASSLDNGGGQETQYF. The CDR3 DNA reads as TGTGCCAGCAGCTTAGATAATGGGGGGGGCCAAGAGACCCAGTACTTC.

The rearrangement uses TRBV4-1 and TRBJ2-7, with 7 bases matching TRBD1. V lost 1 base, J lost 1 base, and 10 bases stayed unmatched. The CDR3 loop spans 17 amino acids. Per the germline V gene, CDR1 is MGHRA and CDR2 is YSYEKL. CDR3 nucleotide sequence: TGCGCCAGCAGCCAAGCCCCCGGGACAGAAGTATCCTACGAGCAGTACTTC. Protein sequence: CASSQAPGTEVSYEQYF.

The rearrangement uses TRBV11-1 and TRBJ2-5; 12 bases are shared with TRBD2. The junction had 0 bases not matched to a gene; V was cut back by 2 bases and J by 2 bases. The germline CDR1 and CDR2 sequences are SGHAT and FQDESV (reference sequence). The CDR3 contains 15 residues. The CDR3 DNA reads TGTGCCAGCAGCTTACTAGCGGGGGGGCAAGAGACCCAGTACTTC. It specifies CASSLLAGGQETQYF.

J is TRBJ1-2 and V is TRBV20-1; no reliable D call. The V gene lost 3 bases and the J gene lost 3 bases, with 5 bases spanning the gap. CDR3 length equals 11 residues. The germline CDR1 and CDR2 sequences are DFQATT and SNEGSKA (reference sequence). The CDR3 DNA is TGCAGTGCTAGGGTAGACTATGGCTACACCTTC. Amino acids: CSARVDYGYTF.

The chain recombines TRBV19 with TRBJ2-1; the match to TRBD2 covers 7 bases. The germline V gene has CDR1 LNHDA and CDR2 SQIVND (reference sequence). J was trimmed by 0 bases and V by 4 bases; bases with no gene match: 6. CDR3 length equals 16 residues. The CDR3 DNA reads TGTGCCAGTAGTAGGGGGGGAACCGGCTCCTACAATGAGCAGTTCTTC. This translates into CASSRGGTGSYNEQFF. Complete variable domain (other parts from reference TRBV19 and TRBJ2-1): DGGITQSPKYLFRKEGQNVTLSCEQNLNHDAMYWYRQDPGQGLRLIYYSQIVNDFQKGDIAEGYSVSREKKESFPLTVTSAQKNPTAFYLCASSRGGTGSYNEQFFGPGTRLTVL.

The genes are TRBV7-7 and TRBJ1-1; 7 bases fit TRBD1. The CDR3 length is 13 residues. The germline CDR1 and CDR2 sequences are SSHAT and FNYEAQ (reference sequence). In DNA form, the CDR3 reads TGTGCTGGCAGCTCATGGACAGGATCGGAAGCTTTCTTT. It translates to CAGSSWTGSEAFF.

The chain couples TRBV7-8 to TRBJ2-7; perhaps TRBD1 as D (5 bases). Trimming cost V 4 bases and J 3 bases, with 16 bases left between them. Germline V gives CDR1 SGHVS, CDR2 FQNEAQ. The CDR3 totals 15 residues. The CDR3 spells CASSSPWGRSYEQYF. The CDR3 nucleotides read TGTGCCAGCAGCTCGCCGTGGGGCAGAAGCTACGAGCAGTACTTC.

The rearrangement uses TRBV6-5 and TRBJ1-2; D might be TRBD1 (5 bases). The V and J ends lost 10 bases and 4 bases respectively, with 7 bases between them. CDR1 and CDR2 from the germline V gene are MNHEY and SVGAGI. This CDR3 is 10 amino acids long. CDR3: CATGLYGYTF. The CDR3 nucleotides are TGTGCCACGGGACTCTATGGCTACACCTTC.

The V call is TRBV30, the J call TRBJ2-3; 11 bases line up with TRBD2. CDR3 length equals 16 residues. The J segment lost 0 bases and the V segment lost 2 bases, leaving 4 bases of the junction unmatched. Germline CDR1 GTSNPN, CDR2 SVGIG (reference sequence). CDR3 sequence reads: CAWSLAGGASTDTQYF. The CDR3 nucleotides are TGTGCCTGGAGTTTAGCGGGGGGGGCTAGCACAGATACGCAGTATTTT.

The chain uses TRBV30 and TRBJ1-4; D not certain. Deletions cut 0 bases from V and 5 bases from J, with 13 bases between. The germline gives CDR1 GTSNPN, CDR2 SVGIG (reference sequence). CDR3 size: 15 residues. CDR3 in DNA: TGTGCCTGGAGTGTACGGTCCAATCGCAATGAAAAACTGTTTTTT. Protein sequence: CAWSVRSNRNEKLFF.

In DNA form, the CDR3 reads TGTGCCAGCTCACGTAACTCACTAGAGGGAGAGACCCAGTACTTC. Translation: CASSRNSLEGETQYF. The chain is built from TRBV18 and TRBJ2-5; D is possibly TRBD2 (5 bases). CDR3 length: 15 residues. Germline V gene lookup returns CDR1 KGHSH and CDR2 LQKENI. The ends were cut back, 4 bases at V and 4 bases at J, with 16 bases in the middle.

This chain links TRBV19 with TRBJ2-7, with unresolved D. There are 14 residues in the CDR3. CDR1 is LNHDA, CDR2 SQIVND, per germline (reference sequence). The V gene lost 7 bases and the J gene lost 0 bases, with 13 bases spanning the gap. The DNA of the CDR3 is TGTGCCAGTACCAAGACATCGAGCTCCTACGAGCAGTACTTC. It specifies CASTKTSSSYEQYF.

This rearrangement joins TRBV27 to TRBJ2-1; D gene ambiguous. CDR1 and CDR2 from the germline V gene are MNHEY and SMNVEV (reference sequence). Between the trimmed V and J ends, which lost 2 bases and 4 bases, there was a span of 6 bases. CDR3 length: 13 amino acids. DNA of the CDR3: TGTGCCAGCAGTTTAAAAGCTTACAATGAGCAGTTCTTC. It is translated as CASSLKAYNEQFF.